This record covers a single TCR beta chain. Its antigen is not identified. The method, 5' RACE with UMI labels, was used to prepare the TRB cDNA libraries. TCRdb re-called the 5' RACE reads, yielding one record per CDR3 amino acid sequence without DNA. The listing contains more than 70,000 distinct CDR3 sequences. Naivety in CD8+ T cells corresponded to a CD45RO-CCR7+CD27+CD95- phenotype. The data belong to a study of CXCR3-negative and CXCR3-positive naive CD8 T cells. General study points: The study inferred TCR strength from TRB CDR3 properties and found comparable surface CD5 between naive subsets. Upon cryopreservation, CXCR3 expression partially decreased, and most assays used fresh PBMCs. Naive cells that were CXCR3-positive had more hydrophobic TRB CDR3s (compared with CXCR3-negative naive cells). Much lower diversity was found in memory CD8+ cells, while both naive subsets had comparably high diversity.

This CDR3 comprises 15 residues. Germline CDR1 is SGHVS and CDR2 is FQNEAQ. The sequenced sample consisted of naive CXCR3+ CD8+ T cells from blood. The subset here: CD45RO-CCR7+CD27+CD95- naive CD8+ T cells expressing CXCR3 (TNR3+). The sequence came from a human donor in good health. Some clones in this sample may be carry-over from other donors' samples. This chain uses TRBV7-8 with TRBJ2-3. The CDR3 region is CASNFGLTNTDTQYF. The whole variable domain, filled in from reference TRBV7-8 and TRBJ2-3, reads GAGVSQSPRYKVAKRGQDVALRCDPISGHVSLFWYQQALGQGPEFLTYFQNEAQLDKSGLPSDRFFAERPEGSVSTLKIQRTQQEDSAVYLCASNFGLTNTDTQYFGPGTRLTVL.